One and the same sample provided the 19 T cell receptor beta chains below, sequenced in a study of blood T cell repertoires in COVID-19. Clones were read by immunoSEQ multiplex PCR, and TCRdb kept only the in-frame ones, dropping some. The sample lists just over 300,000 clones; 75% to 90% were seen once. The sequenced sample consisted of PBMCs or T cells enriched from blood (not recorded which). These receptors came from a man younger than 40 who had recovered from COVID-19.

J is TRBJ2-7 and V is TRBV15, with TRBD1 matching 8 bases. Unmatched junction bases numbered 11, after V lost 1 base and J lost 6 bases. Per the germline V gene, CDR1 is LNHNV and CDR2 is YYDKDF (reference sequence). The CDR3 is made up of 16 amino acids. CDR3 protein: CATSRAQIRTGSEQYF. The CDR3 bases are TGTGCCACCAGCAGAGCCCAGATCAGGACAGGGAGCGAGCAGTACTTC. The variable domain in full, completed from reference TRBV15 and TRBJ2-7, reads DAMVIQNPRYQVTQFGKPVTLSCSQTLNHNVMYWYQQKSSQAPKLLFHYYDKDFNNEADTPDNFQSRRPNTSFCFLDIRSPGLGDTAMYLCATSRAQIRTGSEQYFGPGTRLTVT.

V gene TRBV9 combines with J gene TRBJ2-3; 10 bases agree with TRBD1. CDR3 size: 17 residues. Germline V gene sequence: CDR1 SGDLS, CDR2 YYNGEE. With 0 bases clipped from V and 0 bases from J, the junction kept 4 bases outside the gene matches. CDR3 DNA: TGTGCCAGCAGCGTAGAGGGACAGGGGTTGAGCACAGATACGCAGTATTTT. Its translation is CASSVEGQGLSTDTQYF.

CDR3 region: CASTEMTGFAAPLHF. In DNA, the CDR3 is TGTGCCAGCACCGAAATGACAGGGTTCGCCGCACCCCTCCACTTT. The V gene is TRBV6-5, the J gene TRBJ1-6, with TRBD1 matching over 7 bases. This CDR3 spans 15 amino acids. Germline loops: CDR1 MNHEY, CDR2 SVGAGI. The V gene end was trimmed by 7 bases and the J gene end by 11 bases; junction bases not matched to a gene: 14.

The chain uses TRBV11-3 and TRBJ2-5; 7 bases are shared with TRBD1. V was pared by 5 bases and J by 4 bases, with 7 bases of the junction left unmatched. CDR1 and CDR2 (germline): SGHNT, YENEEA. There are 14 residues in the CDR3. The CDR3 DNA reads as TGTGCCAGCAGCGTACACACAGGGGCAGAGACCCAGTACTTC. Protein sequence: CASSVHTGAETQYF.

The V call is TRBV7-9, the J call TRBJ1-1, with D perhaps matching TRBD1 (5 bases). The CDR3 is made up of 15 amino acids. The V gene lost 2 bases and the J gene lost 7 bases, with 17 bases spanning the gap. Germline CDR1 SEHNR, CDR2 FQNEAQ (reference sequence). The DNA of the CDR3 is TGTGCCAGCAGCTTACCAATCCGGGGGGGAGGTGAAGCTTTCTTT. Translation: CASSLPIRGGGEAFF.

This clone was picked up one time. This same CDR3 is encoded by further DNA sequences in the sample. V is TRBV5-1 and J is TRBJ1-2, with TRBD1 as a possible D gene (6 bases). The V gene lost 0 bases and the J gene lost 3 bases, with 12 bases spanning the gap. Germline V gene lookup returns CDR1 SGHRS and CDR2 YFSETQ. This CDR3 is built from 15 residues. CDR3 nucleotide sequence: TGCGCCAGCAGCTTGGGGCAGGGGCGCGACTATGGCTACACCTTC. Its protein product is CASSLGQGRDYGYTF.

The V gene is TRBV7-8, the J gene TRBJ1-3, with 9 bases matching TRBD1. The CDR3 consists of 17 residues. Looked up from germline, CDR1 is SGHVS and CDR2 is FQNEAQ. The J segment lost 3 bases and the V segment lost 1 base, leaving 7 bases of the junction unmatched. The CDR3 nucleotides read TGTGCCAGCAGCTTAGGAAGGCGGGGACAGGGTGGAAACACCATATATTTT. This translates into CASSLGRRGQGGNTIYF.

This chain links TRBV24-1 with TRBJ1-5; 8 positions agree with TRBD1. The ends lost 4 bases at V and 6 bases at J; junction bases unmatched: 10. CDR3 length: 16 residues. The germline V gene encodes CDR1 KGHDR and CDR2 SFDVKD. CDR3 nucleotide sequence: TGTGCCACCAGTGAGGGCAGGGGGCGCGAGGGTCAGCCCCAGCATTTT. It translates to CATSEGRGREGQPQHF.

The V call is TRBV11-3, the J call TRBJ2-3; TRBD2 aligns across 9 bases. The CDR3 consists of 16 residues. Germline CDR1 reads SGHNT; CDR2 reads YENEEA. The V segment lost 0 bases and the J segment 2 bases; nucleotides outside the gene matches: 3. CDR3 region: CASSLDGGGDTDTQYF. The CDR3 nucleotides read TGTGCCAGCAGCTTAGATGGCGGGGGGGACACAGATACGCAGTATTTT.

V gene TRBV6-1 combines with J gene TRBJ2-1, with 7 bases lining up with TRBD1. This CDR3 contains 16 residues. Trimming at V came to 3 bases and at J to 7 bases, leaving 12 bases not matched to a gene. CDR1 and CDR2 from the germline V gene are MNHNS and SASEGT. The CDR3 sequence is CASSEKSWTGRNEQFF. For the CDR3, the DNA is TGTGCCAGCAGTGAGAAGTCTTGGACAGGCCGGAATGAGCAGTTCTTC.

This chain joins TRBV6-1 and TRBJ2-2; D gene unclear. The CDR3 is made up of 13 amino acids. CDR1 and CDR2 (germline): MNHNS, SASEGT. V was shortened by 1 base and J by 3 bases, with 3 bases between the two germline ends. The CDR3 nucleotides read TGTGCCAGCAGTGAAGGAGACACCGGGGAGCTGTTTTTT. Translation gives CASSEGDTGELFF.

The genes are TRBV5-1 and TRBJ2-1; 11 bases fit TRBD1. V gave up 0 bases and J gave up 9 bases; unmatched junction bases: 5. The V gene's germline CDR1 is SGHRS and CDR2 YFSETQ. The CDR3 spans 15 residues. CDR3 amino acids: CASSLGRTGGGEQFF. The CDR3 DNA sequence: TGCGCCAGCAGCTTGGGTCGGACAGGGGGCGGTGAGCAGTTCTTC. The complete variable domain, with remaining parts taken from reference TRBV5-1 and TRBJ2-1, reads KAGVTQTPRYLIKTRGQQVTLSCSPISGHRSVSWYQQTPGQGLQFLFEYFSETQRNKGNFPGRFSGRQFSNSRSEMNVSTLELGDSALYLCASSLGRTGGGEQFFGPGTRLTVL.

CDR3 nucleotides: TGTGCCAGCAGCCACTCCTACGCAGGGGCCGGGGAGACCCAGTACTTC. It yields the protein CASSHSYAGAGETQYF. The rearrangement links TRBV3-1 (or the pseudogene TRBV3-2) to TRBJ2-5; perhaps TRBD1 as D (6 bases). Trimming removed 3 bases at V and 5 bases at J, with 19 bases between. The CDR3 contains 16 residues. Germline V gene lookup returns CDR1 LGHDT and CDR2 YNNKEL (reference sequence).

The chain carries TRBV5-5 and TRBJ2-7; 8 bases match TRBD1. V was pared by 2 bases and J by 1 base, with 5 bases of the junction left unmatched. The CDR3 consists of 15 residues. Per the germline V gene, CDR1 is SGHKS and CDR2 is YYEKEE (reference sequence). The CDR3 DNA is TGTGCCAGCAGCTTCCTCGGACAGGGATCCTACGAGCAGTACTTC. Its translation: CASSFLGQGSYEQYF.

The rearrangement uses TRBV9 and TRBJ2-3; 11 bases fit TRBD2. Germline lookup yields CDR1 SGDLS and CDR2 YYNGEE. The length of the CDR3 is 17 residues. J lost 5 bases, V lost 0 bases, and 8 bases had no gene match. CDR3 residues: CASSVAFSGGAIDTQYF. In DNA form, the CDR3 reads TGTGCCAGCAGCGTAGCTTTTAGCGGGGGGGCCATAGATACGCAGTATTTT.

Note on this clone: This sample also contains other DNA sequences that code for the same CDR3. This sequence joins TRBV7-2 and TRBJ2-7, with 8 positions matching TRBD2. Trimming cost V 0 bases and J 2 bases; bases outside gene matches: 3. CDR1 is SGHTA and CDR2 is FQGNSA in the germline V gene. CDR3 length: 15 residues. The CDR3 DNA follows: TGTGCCAGCAGCTTAGCTGCGGGGGGCCCCTACGAGCAGTACTTC. It is translated as CASSLAAGGPYEQYF.

The V and J genes are TRBV11-1 and TRBJ2-7; D is unresolved. Germline V gene sequence: CDR1 SGHAT, CDR2 FQDESV (reference sequence). The V gene lost 2 bases and the J gene lost 6 bases, with 20 bases spanning the gap. The CDR3 is 16 residues long. The CDR3 protein is CASSLNSGASTGEQYF. As DNA, the CDR3 is TGTGCCAGCAGCTTAAACTCGGGTGCTTCTACGGGCGAGCAGTACTTC.

J is TRBJ2-3 and V is TRBV27; the D is unclear. Germline CDR1 reads MNHEY; CDR2 reads SMNVEV (reference sequence). The ends were cut back, 6 bases at V and 3 bases at J, with 10 bases in the middle. This CDR3 contains 13 residues. The CDR3 DNA follows: TGTGCCAGCAGGCGACTTGGGACAGATACGCAGTATTTT. Residues: CASRRLGTDTQYF.

V gene TRBV6-2 or TRBV6-3 combines with J gene TRBJ1-5, with 10 bases lining up with TRBD1. V was clipped by 5 bases and J by 5 bases; unmatched bases: 3. Looked up from germline, CDR1 is MNHEY and CDR2 is SVGEGT. The CDR3 spans 14 residues. The CDR3 reads CASSNDRGHQPQHF. For the CDR3, the DNA is TGTGCCAGCAGTAACGACAGGGGGCATCAGCCCCAGCATTTT.